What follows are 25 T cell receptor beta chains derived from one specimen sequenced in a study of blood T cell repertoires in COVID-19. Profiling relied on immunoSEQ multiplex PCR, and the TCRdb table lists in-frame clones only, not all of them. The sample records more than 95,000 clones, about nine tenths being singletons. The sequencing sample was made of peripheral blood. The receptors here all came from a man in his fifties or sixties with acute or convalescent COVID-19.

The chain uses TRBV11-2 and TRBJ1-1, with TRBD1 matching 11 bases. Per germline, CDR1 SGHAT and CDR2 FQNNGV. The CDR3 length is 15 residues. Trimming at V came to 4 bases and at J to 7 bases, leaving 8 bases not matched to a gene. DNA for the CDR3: TGTGCCAGCAGCTCTGGACAGGGGGCTGGGGGTGAAGCTTTCTTT. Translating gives CASSSGQGAGGEAFF. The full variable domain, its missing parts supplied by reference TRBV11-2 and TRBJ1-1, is EAGVAQSPRYKIIEKRQSVAFWCNPISGHATLYWYQQILGQGPKLLIQFQNNGVVDDSQLPKDRFSAERLKGVDSTLKIQPAKLEDSAVYLCASSSGQGAGGEAFFGQGTRLTVV.

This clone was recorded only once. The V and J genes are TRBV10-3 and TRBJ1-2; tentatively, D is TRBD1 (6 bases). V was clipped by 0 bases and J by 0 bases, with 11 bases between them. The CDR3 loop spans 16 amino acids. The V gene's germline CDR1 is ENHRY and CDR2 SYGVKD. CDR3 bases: TGTGCCATCAGTGAGTCCAAGGGGGGGCCTAACTATGGCTACACCTTC. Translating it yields CAISESKGGPNYGYTF.

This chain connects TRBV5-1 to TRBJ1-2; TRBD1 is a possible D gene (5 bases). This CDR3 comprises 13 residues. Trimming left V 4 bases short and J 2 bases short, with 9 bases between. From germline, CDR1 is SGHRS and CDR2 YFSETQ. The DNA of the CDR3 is TGCGCCAGCAGCGACGGGGGGAACTATGGCTACACCTTC. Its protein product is CASSDGGNYGYTF.

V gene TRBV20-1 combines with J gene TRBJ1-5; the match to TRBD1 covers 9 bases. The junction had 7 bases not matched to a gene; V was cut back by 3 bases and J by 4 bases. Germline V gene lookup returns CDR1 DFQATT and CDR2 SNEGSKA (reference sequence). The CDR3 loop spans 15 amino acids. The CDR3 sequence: CSASSDRGTNQPQHF. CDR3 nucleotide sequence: TGCAGTGCTAGTTCCGACAGGGGGACAAATCAGCCCCAGCATTTT.

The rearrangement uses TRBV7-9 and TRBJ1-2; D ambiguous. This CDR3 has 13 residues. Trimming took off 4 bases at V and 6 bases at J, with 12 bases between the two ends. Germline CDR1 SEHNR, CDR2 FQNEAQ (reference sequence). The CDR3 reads CASSSEGVDGYTF. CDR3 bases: TGTGCCAGCAGCTCCGAGGGTGTAGATGGCTACACCTTC.

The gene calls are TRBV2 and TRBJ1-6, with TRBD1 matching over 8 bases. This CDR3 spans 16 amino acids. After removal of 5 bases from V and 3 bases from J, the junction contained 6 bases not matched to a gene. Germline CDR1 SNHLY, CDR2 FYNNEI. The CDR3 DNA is TGTGCCAGCAGTCTGGACAGGGTGAGCTATAATTCACCCCTCCACTTT. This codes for CASSLDRVSYNSPLHF. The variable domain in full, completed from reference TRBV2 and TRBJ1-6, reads EPEVTQTPSHQVTQMGQEVILRCVPISNHLYFYWYRQILGQKVEFLVSFYNNEISEKSEIFDDQFSVERPDGSNFTLKIRSTKLEDSAMYFCASSLDRVSYNSPLHFGNGTRLTVT.

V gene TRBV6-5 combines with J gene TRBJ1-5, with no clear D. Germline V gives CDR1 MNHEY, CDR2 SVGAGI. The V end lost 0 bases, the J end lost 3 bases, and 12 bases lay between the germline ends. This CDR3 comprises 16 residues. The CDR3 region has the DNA TGTGCCAGCAGTTACTCGGATCGGCGGCTCAATCAGCCCCAGCATTTT. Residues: CASSYSDRRLNQPQHF.

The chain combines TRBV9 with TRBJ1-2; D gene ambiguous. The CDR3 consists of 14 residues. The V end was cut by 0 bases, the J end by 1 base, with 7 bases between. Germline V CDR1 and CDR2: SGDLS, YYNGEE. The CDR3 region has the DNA TGTGCCAGCAGCGTAGGCCACAGTAACTATGGCTACACCTTC. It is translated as CASSVGHSNYGYTF. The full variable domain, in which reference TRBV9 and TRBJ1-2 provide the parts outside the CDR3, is DSGVTQTPKHLITATGQRVTLRCSPRSGDLSVYWYQQSLDQGLQFLIQYYNGEERAKGNILERFSAQQFPDLHSELNLSSLELGDSALYFCASSVGHSNYGYTFGSGTRLTVV.

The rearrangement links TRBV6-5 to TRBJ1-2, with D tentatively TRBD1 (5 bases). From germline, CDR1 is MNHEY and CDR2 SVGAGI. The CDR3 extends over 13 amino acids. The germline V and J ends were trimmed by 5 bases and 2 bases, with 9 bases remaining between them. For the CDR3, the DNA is TGTGCCAGCAGTCGGGCAGGGAACTATGGCTACACCTTC. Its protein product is CASSRAGNYGYTF.

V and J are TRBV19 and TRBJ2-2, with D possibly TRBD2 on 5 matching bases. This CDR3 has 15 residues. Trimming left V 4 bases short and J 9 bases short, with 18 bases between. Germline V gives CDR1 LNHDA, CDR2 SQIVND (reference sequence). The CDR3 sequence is CASSNPGGPGWELFF. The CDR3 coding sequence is TGTGCCAGTAGTAACCCGGGCGGGCCAGGCTGGGAGCTGTTTTTT.

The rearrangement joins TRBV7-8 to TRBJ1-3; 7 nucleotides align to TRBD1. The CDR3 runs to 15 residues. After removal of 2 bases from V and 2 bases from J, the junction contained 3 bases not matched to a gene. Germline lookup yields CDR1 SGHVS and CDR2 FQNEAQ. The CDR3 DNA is TGTGCCAGCAGCTTACGACAGGGAACTGGAAACACCATATATTTT. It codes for CASSLRQGTGNTIYF.

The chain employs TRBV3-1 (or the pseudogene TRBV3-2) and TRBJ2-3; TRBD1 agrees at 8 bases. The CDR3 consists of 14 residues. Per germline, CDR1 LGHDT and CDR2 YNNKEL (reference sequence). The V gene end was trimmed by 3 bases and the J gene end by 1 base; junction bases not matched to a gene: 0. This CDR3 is CASSQGQGTDTQYF. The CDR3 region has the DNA TGTGCCAGCAGCCAGGGACAGGGCACAGATACGCAGTATTTT.

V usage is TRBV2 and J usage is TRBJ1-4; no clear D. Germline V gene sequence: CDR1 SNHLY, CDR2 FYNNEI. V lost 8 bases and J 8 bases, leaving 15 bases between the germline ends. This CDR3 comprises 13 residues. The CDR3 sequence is CASRGVLTEKLFF. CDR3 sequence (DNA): TGTGCCAGCCGGGGAGTTTTGACGGAAAAACTGTTTTTT.

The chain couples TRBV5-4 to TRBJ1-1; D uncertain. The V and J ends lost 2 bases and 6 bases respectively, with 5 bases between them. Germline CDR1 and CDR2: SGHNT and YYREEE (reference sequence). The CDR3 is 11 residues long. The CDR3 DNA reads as TGTGCCAGCAGCTTTCGGGCTGAAGCTTTCTTT. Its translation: CASSFRAEAFF.

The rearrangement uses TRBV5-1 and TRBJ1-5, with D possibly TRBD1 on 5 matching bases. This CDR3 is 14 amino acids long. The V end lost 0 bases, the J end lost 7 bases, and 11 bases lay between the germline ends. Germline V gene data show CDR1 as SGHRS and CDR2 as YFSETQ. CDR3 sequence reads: CASSLGGFSQPQHF. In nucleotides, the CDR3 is TGCGCCAGCAGCTTGGGGGGCTTCAGCCAGCCCCAGCATTTT.

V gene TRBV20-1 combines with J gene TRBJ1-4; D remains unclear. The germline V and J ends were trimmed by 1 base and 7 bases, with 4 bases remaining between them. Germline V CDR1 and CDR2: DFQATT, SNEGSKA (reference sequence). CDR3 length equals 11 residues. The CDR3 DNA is TGCAGTGCTAGAGTCAGTGAAAAACTGTTTTTT. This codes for CSARVSEKLFF.

Here the CDR3 reads CAWVRQGNTEAFF. The CDR3 DNA follows: TGTGCCTGGGTTCGACAGGGAAACACTGAAGCTTTCTTT. This rearrangement joins TRBV30 to TRBJ1-1; 7 nucleotides match TRBD1. Germline CDR1 GTSNPN, CDR2 SVGIG (reference sequence). The junction had 5 bases not matched to a gene; V was cut back by 5 bases and J by 2 bases. The CDR3 is made up of 13 amino acids.

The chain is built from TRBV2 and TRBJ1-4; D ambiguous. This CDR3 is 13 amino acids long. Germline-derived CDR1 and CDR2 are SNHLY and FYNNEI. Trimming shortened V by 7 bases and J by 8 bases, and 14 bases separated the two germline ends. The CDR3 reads CASTGITGEKLFF. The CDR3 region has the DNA TGTGCCAGCACCGGGATCACCGGAGAAAAACTGTTTTTT.

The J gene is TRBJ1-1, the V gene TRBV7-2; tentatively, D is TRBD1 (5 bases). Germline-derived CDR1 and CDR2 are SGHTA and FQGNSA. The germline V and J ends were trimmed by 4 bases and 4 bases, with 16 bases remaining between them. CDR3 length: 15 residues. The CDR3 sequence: CASSSNMGGGTEAFF. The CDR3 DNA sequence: TGTGCCAGCAGCTCCAACATGGGGGGGGGCACTGAAGCTTTCTTT.

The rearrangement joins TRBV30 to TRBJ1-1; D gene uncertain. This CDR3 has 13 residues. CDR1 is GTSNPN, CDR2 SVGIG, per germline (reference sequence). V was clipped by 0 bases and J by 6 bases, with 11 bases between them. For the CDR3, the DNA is TGTGCCTGGAGTGTACGTCGAGGGTCTGAAGCTTTCTTT. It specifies CAWSVRRGSEAFF.

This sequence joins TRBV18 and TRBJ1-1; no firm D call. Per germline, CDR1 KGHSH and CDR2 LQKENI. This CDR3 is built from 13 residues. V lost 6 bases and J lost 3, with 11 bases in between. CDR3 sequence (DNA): TGTGCCAGCTCCCTCGGCCGGGACACTGAAGCTTTCTTT. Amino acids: CASSLGRDTEAFF.

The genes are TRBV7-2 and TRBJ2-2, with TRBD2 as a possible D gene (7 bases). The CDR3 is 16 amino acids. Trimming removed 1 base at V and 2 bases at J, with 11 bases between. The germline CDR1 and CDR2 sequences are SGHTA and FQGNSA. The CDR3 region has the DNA TGTGCCAGCAGCTTAGTATGGGGGGGCAACACCGGGGAGCTGTTTTTT. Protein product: CASSLVWGGNTGELFF.

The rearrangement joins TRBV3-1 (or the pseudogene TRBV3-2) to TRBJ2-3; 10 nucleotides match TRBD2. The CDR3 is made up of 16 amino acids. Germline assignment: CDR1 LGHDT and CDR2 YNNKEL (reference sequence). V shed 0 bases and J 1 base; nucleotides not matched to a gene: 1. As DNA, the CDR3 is TGTGCCAGCAGCCAAGATCTAGCGGGGGGCACAGATACGCAGTATTTT. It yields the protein CASSQDLAGGTDTQYF.

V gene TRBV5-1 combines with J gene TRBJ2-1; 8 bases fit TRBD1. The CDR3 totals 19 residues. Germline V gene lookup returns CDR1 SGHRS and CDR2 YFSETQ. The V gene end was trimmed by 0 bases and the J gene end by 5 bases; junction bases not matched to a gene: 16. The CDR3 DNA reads TGCGCCAGCAGCTTGGAGATGGGTCCAGGACAGGGCGCCAACAATGAGCAGTTCTTC. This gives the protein CASSLEMGPGQGANNEQFF. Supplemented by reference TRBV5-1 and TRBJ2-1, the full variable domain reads KAGVTQTPRYLIKTRGQQVTLSCSPISGHRSVSWYQQTPGQGLQFLFEYFSETQRNKGNFPGRFSGRQFSNSRSEMNVSTLELGDSALYLCASSLEMGPGQGANNEQFFGPGTRLTVL.

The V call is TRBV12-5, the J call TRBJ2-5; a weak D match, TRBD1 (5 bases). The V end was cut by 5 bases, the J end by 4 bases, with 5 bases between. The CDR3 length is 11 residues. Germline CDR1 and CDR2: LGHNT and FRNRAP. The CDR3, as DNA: TGTGCTAGTGGTGACAGAGAGACCCAGTACTTC. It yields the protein CASGDRETQYF.